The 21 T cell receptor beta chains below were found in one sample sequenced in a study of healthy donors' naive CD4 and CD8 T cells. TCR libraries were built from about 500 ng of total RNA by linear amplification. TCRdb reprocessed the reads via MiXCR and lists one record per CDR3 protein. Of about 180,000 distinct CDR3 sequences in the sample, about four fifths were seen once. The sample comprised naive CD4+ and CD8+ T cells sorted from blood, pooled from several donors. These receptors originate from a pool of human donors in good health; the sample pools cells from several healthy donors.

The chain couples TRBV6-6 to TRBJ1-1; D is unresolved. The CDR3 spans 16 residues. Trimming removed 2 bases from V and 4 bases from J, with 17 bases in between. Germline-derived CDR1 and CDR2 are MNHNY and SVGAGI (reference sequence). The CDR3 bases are TGTGCCAGCAGTTACAACGTTCGAGGCGCGGGCACTGAAGCTTTCTTT. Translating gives CASSYNVRGAGTEAFF.

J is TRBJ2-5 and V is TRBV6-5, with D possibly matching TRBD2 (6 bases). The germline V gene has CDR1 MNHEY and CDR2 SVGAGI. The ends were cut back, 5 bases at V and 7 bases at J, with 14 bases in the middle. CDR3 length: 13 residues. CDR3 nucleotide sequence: TGTGCCAGCAGTCGGGACTCCGCGGGGACCCAGTACTTC. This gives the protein CASSRDSAGTQYF.

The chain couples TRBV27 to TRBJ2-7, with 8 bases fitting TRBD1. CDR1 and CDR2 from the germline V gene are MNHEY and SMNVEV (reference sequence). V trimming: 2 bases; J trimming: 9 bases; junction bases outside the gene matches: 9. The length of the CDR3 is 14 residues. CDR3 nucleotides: TGTGCCAGCAGTTTAGGTCAGGGGGCGTTCGGGCAGTACTTC. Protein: CASSLGQGAFGQYF.

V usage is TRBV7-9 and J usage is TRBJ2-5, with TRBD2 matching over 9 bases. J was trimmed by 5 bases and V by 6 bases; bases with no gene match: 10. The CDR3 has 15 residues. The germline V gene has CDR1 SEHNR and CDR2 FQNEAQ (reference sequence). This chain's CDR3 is CASSPILAGRETQYF. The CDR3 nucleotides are TGTGCCAGCAGTCCTATACTAGCGGGTCGGGAGACCCAGTACTTC.

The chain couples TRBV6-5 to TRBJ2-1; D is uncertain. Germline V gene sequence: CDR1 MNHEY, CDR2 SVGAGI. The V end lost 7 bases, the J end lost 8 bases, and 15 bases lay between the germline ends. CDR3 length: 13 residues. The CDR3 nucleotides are TGTGCCAGCATCCCGCGGAGTGGGGATGAGCAGTTCTTC. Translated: CASIPRSGDEQFF.

The CDR3 sequence is CASSYGGTDSPLHF. DNA for the CDR3: TGTGCCAGCAGTTACGGGGGAACTGATTCACCCCTCCACTTT. The gene calls are TRBV6-5 and TRBJ1-6; tentatively, D is TRBD1 (5 bases). In germline, CDR1 is MNHEY, CDR2 SVGAGI. The CDR3 sequence is 14 residues long. Trimming shortened V by 2 bases and J by 8 bases, and 10 bases separated the two germline ends.

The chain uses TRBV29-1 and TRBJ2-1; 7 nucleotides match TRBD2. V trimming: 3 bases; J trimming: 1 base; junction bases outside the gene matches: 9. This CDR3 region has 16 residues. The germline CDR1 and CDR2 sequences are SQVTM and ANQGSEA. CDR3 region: CSVEGLGGGSYNEQFF. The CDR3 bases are TGCAGCGTTGAGGGGCTAGGCGGGGGATCCTACAATGAGCAGTTCTTC.

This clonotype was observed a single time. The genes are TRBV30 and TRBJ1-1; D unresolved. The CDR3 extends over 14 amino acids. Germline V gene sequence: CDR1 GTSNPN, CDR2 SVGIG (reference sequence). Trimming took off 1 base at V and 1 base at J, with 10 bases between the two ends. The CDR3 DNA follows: TGTGCCTGGAGTGGATACCCATCGAACACTGAAGCTTTCTTT. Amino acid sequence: CAWSGYPSNTEAFF.

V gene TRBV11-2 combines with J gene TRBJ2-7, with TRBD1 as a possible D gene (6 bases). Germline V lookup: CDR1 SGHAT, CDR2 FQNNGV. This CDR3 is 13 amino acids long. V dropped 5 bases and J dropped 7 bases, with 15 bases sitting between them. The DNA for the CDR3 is TGTGCCAGCAGCCTCAACAGGGCAGAGGAGCAGTACTTC. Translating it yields CASSLNRAEEQYF.

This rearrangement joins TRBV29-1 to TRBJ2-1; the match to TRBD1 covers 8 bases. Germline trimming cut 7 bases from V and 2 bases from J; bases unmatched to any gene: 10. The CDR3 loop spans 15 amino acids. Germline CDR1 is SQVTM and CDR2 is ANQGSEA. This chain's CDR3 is CSGPATGATYNEQFF. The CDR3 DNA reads TGCAGCGGCCCCGCGACAGGGGCCACCTACAATGAGCAGTTCTTC.

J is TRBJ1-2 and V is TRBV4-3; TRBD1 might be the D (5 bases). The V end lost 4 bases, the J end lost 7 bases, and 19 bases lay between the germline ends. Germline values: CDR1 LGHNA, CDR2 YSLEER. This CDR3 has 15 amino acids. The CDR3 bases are TGCGCCAGCAGCCCCTATTTGGGGACCGGAGGTGGCTACACCTTC. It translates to CASSPYLGTGGGYTF.

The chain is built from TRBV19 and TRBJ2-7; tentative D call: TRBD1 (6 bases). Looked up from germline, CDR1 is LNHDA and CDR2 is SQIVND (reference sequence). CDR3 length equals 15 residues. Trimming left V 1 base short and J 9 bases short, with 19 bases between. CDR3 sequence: CASSIALNTGSGQYF. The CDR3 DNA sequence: TGTGCCAGTAGTATAGCCCTGAACACAGGGTCTGGGCAGTACTTC.

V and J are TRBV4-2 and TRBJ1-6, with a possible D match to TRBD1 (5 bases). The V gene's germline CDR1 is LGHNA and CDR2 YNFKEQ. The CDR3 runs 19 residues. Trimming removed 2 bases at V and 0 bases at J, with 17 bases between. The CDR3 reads CASSQTGLGPDSYNSPLHF. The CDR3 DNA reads TGTGCCAGCAGCCAAACGGGACTCGGACCAGACTCCTATAATTCACCCCTCCACTTT.

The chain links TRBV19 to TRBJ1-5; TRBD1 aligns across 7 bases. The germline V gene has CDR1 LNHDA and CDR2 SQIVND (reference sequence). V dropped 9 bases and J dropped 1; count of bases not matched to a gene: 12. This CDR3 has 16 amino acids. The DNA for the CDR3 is TGTGCCAGCGCGGGACAGCCTGATGGGAGCAATCAGCCCCAGCATTTT. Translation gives CASAGQPDGSNQPQHF.

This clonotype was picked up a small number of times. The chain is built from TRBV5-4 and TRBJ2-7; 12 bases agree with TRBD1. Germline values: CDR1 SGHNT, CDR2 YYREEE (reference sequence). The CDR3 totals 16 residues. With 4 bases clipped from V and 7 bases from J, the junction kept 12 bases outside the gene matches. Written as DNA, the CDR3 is TGTGCCAGCAGCGGGGGACAGGGGGCGATTCGAGAAGAGCAGTACTTC. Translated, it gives CASSGGQGAIREEQYF.

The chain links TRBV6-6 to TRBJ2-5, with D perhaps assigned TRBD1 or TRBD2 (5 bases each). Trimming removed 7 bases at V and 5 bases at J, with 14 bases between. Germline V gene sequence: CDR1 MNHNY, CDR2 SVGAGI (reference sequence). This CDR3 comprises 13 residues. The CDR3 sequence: CASTFPGGETQYF. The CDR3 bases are TGTGCCAGCACATTCCCTGGGGGTGAGACCCAGTACTTC.

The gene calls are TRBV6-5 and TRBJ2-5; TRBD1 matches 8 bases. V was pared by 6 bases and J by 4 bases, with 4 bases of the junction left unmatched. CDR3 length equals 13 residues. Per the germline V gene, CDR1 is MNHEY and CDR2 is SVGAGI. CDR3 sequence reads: CASRSTGGETQYF. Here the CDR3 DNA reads TGTGCCAGCAGGAGTACAGGGGGAGAGACCCAGTACTTC.

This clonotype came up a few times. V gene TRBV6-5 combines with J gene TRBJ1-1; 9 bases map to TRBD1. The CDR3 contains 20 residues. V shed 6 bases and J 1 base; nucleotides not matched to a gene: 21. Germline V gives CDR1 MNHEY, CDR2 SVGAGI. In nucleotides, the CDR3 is TGTGCCAGCAGGCCTAGGACAGGGGAGAGGGGACGTTGGGGGAACACTGAAGCTTTCTTT. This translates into CASRPRTGERGRWGNTEAFF.

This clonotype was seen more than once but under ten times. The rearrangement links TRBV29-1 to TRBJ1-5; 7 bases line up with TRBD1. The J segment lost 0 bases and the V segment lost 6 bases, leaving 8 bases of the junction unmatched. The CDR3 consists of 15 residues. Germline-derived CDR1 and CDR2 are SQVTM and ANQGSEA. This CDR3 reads CSVAGTADSNQPQHF. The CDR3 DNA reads TGCAGCGTGGCCGGGACAGCCGATAGCAATCAGCCCCAGCATTTT. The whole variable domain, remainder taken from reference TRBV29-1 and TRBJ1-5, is SAVISQKPSRDICQRGTSLTIQCQVDSQVTMMFWYRQQPGQSLTLIATANQGSEATYESGFVIDKFPISRPNLTFSTLTVSNMSPEDSSIYLCSVAGTADSNQPQHFGDGTRLSIL.

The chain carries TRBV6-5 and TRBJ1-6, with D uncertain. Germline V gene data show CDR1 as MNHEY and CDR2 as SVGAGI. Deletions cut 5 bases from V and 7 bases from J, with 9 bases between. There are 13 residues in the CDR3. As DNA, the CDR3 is TGTGCCAGCAGTCAAGGGTGGAATTCACCCCTCCACTTT. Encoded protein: CASSQGWNSPLHF.

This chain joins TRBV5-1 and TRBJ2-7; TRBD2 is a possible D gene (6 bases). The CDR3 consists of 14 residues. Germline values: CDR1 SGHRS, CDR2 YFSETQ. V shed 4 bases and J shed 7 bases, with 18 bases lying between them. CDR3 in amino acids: CASSARQNREEQYF. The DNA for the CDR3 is TGCGCCAGCAGCGCCAGACAGAACCGGGAGGAGCAGTACTTC.